One sample yielded the 5 T cell receptor beta chains listed below, sequenced in a study of T cells after posttransplantation cyclophosphamide. Sequencing was performed with immunoSEQ multiplex PCR; in TCRdb, only in-frame clones are kept and a portion is missing. This repertoire holds roughly 1,500 clones, and none appear only once. A marrow graft followed busulfan-fludarabine conditioning, with cyclophosphamide on days +3 and +4. The sequencing used PBMCs, collected after an allogeneic stem cell transplant with post-transplant cyclophosphamide. The receptors stem from a male patient between 25 and 40 years old who received an allogeneic stem cell transplant from a related donor, was CMV-positive, and had acute GVHD only. Some T cells may be the graft donor's.

This clone was detected many times. This sample also contains other DNA sequences that code for the same CDR3. The chain employs TRBV29-1 and TRBJ1-2; TRBD1 might be the D (6 bases). V lost 4 bases and J 2 bases, leaving 8 bases between the germline ends. Germline CDR1 is SQVTM and CDR2 is ANQGSEA. The CDR3 sequence is 12 residues long. The CDR3 DNA reads TGCAGCGTTGGCGGGGGCAACTATGGCTACACCTTC. Translating gives CSVGGGNYGYTF.

This clone is deemed medium-sized. The chain links TRBV19 to TRBJ1-3; D uncertain. The germline CDR1 and CDR2 sequences are LNHDA and SQIVND (reference sequence). The CDR3 consists of 14 residues. Trimming stripped 6 bases from V and 1 base from J, with 10 bases between. CDR3 protein: CASSPSTSGNTIYF. The CDR3 region has the DNA TGTGCCAGTAGCCCTAGTACGTCTGGAAACACCATATATTTT.

This clone was detected many times. V and J are TRBV12-3 or TRBV12-4 and TRBJ1-2; D unresolved. V lost 2 bases, J lost 7 bases, and 8 bases lay in between. This CDR3 has 12 amino acids. The CDR3 sequence is CASSLQAGGYTF. The CDR3 bases are TGTGCCAGCAGTTTACAAGCGGGTGGCTACACCTTC.

Sample share makes this clone medium-sized. This chain connects TRBV6-2 or TRBV6-3 to TRBJ1-6, with D perhaps TRBD1 (5 bases). The length of the CDR3 is 11 residues. In germline, CDR1 is MNHEY, CDR2 SVGEGT. CDR3 protein: CATREGTPLHF. CDR3 coding DNA: TGTGCGACACGCGAGGGGACACCCCTCCACTTT.

This clone is medium-sized by share. The chain links TRBV4-2 to TRBJ2-7; D is ambiguous. Germline lookup yields CDR1 LGHNA and CDR2 YNFKEQ. CDR3 length: 14 residues. V lost 0 bases and J 7 bases, leaving 13 bases between the germline ends. DNA of the CDR3: TGTGCCAGCAGCCAAGATCTACAGCAACGGGAGCAGTACTTC. Protein sequence: CASSQDLQQREQYF.